What follows describes a single T cell receptor (beta chain). Antigen unknown. This sample is drawn from a study of T cells in Graves' hyperthyroidism and ophthalmopathy. This CDR3 has 19 amino acids. V lost 0 bases and J lost 4, with 23 bases in between. Researchers took RNA transcripts and amplified the TCR beta CDR3 regions from them. HTBI primers were used for first-round RT-PCR of the TCR CDR3. Using its own MiXCR run on the multiplex PCR reads, TCRdb lists one record per CDR3 protein. The sample lists roughly 380,000 distinct CDR3 sequences; roughly 14% were seen once. General study findings and limits: In the analysis, a 13 V-J model separated ophthalmopathy from stable hyperthyroidism. Among thyroid clonotypes expanded above 0.001, most also appeared in blood.

The sequence derives from a man aged 25-40 years with Graves' hyperthyroidism that later progressed to Graves' ophthalmopathy. Sequencing was performed on blood. The chain links TRBV12-3 or TRBV12-4 to TRBJ2-3; a possible D gene is TRBD2 (5 bases). CDR3 bases: TGTGCCAGCAGTTTAGCGCTTGAGGTAAAACTAGTTCGGGCAGATACGCAGTATTTT. Its protein product is CASSLALEVKLVRADTQYF.